Included here is one T cell receptor (beta chain) sequence, with context. The protocol was immunoSEQ multiplex PCR, while the TCRdb copy is restricted to in-frame clones and leaves out a portion. The sample shows around 1.1 million clones, about four fifths of them seen only once. The source of the sample is a study of shared clonotypes between healthy human individuals. The CDR3 consists of 14 residues. Germline V gene data show CDR1 as KGHSH and CDR2 as LQKENI. Deletions cut 2 bases from V and 4 bases from J, with 11 bases between. The source is a man aged 18 to 30 in good health. Some clones in this sample may be carry-over from other donors' samples. The specimen sequenced was memory CD4+ T cells from PBMCs. Subset defined: CD45RA-negative fraction. This chain connects TRBV18 to TRBJ2-5; perhaps D is TRBD1 or TRBD2 (6 bases each). The CDR3 nucleotides are TGTGCCAGCTCACCAATGGGGGGCGCAGAGACCCAGTACTTC. Translated, it gives CASSPMGGAETQYF.